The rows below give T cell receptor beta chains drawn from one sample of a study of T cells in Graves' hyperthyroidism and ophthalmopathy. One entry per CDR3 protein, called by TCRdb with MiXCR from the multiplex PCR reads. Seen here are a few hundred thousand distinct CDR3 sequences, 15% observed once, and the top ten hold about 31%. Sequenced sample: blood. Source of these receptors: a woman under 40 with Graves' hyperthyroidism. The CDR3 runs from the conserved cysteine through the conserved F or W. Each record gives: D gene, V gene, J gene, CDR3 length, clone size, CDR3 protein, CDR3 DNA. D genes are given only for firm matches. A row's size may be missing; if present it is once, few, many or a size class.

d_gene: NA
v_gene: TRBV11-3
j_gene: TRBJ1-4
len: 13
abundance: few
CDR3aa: CATETGLREKLFF
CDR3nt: TGTGCCACCGAGACAGGACTTAGGGAAAAACTGTTTTTT

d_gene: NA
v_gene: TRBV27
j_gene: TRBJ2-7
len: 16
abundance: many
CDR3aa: CASSRTSAWSSYEQYF
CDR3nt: TGTGCCAGCAGTCGAACTTCGGCGTGGAGCTCCTACGAGCAGTACTTC

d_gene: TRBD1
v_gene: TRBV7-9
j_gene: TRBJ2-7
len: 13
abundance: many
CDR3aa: CATLLDRDNEQYF
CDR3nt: TGTGCCACCCTATTGGACAGGGATAACGAGCAGTACTTC

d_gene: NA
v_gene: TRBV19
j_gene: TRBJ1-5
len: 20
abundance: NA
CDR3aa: CASSIGSGGLDRNSNQPQHF
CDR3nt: TGTGCCAGTAGTATAGGGAGCGGGGGTTTGGACAGAAATAGCAATCAGCCCCAGCATTTT

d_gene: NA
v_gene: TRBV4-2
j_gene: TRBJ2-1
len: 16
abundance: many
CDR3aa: CASSSRLGNAYNEQFF
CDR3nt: TGTGCCAGCAGCTCCCGGCTCGGGAATGCCTACAATGAGCAGTTCTTC

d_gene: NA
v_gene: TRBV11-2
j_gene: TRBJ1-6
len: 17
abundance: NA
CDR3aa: CASSLTGGSSYNSPLHF
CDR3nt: TGTGCCAGCAGCTTAACCGGAGGTAGCTCCTATAATTCACCCCTCCACTTT

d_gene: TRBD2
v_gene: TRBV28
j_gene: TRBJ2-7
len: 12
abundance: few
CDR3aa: CASSLGEGEQYF
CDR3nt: TGTGCCAGCAGTTTAGGGGAGGGCGAGCAGTACTTC

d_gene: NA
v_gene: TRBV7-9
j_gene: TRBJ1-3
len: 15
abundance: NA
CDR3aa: CASRAPDNSGNTIYF
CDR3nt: TGTGCCAGCAGAGCCCCGGACAACTCTGGAAACACCATATATTTT

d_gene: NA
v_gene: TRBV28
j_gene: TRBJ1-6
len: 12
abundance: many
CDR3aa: CASSLGEKTLHF
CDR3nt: TGTGCCAGCAGCCTGGGGGAGAAGACCCTCCACTTT

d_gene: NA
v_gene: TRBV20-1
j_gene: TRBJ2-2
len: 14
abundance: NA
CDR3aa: CSARDSRGVGELFF
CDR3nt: TGCAGTGCTAGAGATTCCCGGGGAGTCGGGGAGCTGTTTTTT

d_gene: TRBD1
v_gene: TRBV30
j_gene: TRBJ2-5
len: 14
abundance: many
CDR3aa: CAWSFTGVGETQYF
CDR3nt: TGTGCCTGGAGTTTTACAGGGGTAGGGGAGACCCAGTACTTC

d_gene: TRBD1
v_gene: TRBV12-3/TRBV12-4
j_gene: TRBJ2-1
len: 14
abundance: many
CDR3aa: CASSRGQGNNEQFF
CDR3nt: TGTGCCAGCAGTCGGGGACAGGGGAACAATGAGCAGTTCTTC

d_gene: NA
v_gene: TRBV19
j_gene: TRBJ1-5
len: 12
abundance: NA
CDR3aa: CASSYREQPQHF
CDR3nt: TGTGCCAGTAGCTACAGGGAGCAGCCCCAGCATTTT

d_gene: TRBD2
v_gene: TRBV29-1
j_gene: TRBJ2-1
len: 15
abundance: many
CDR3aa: CSVVSGLHTYNEQFF
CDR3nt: TGCAGCGTTGTTTCGGGACTACATACCTACAATGAGCAGTTCTTC

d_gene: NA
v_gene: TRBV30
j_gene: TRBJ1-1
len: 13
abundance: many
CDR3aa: CAWSVTLNTEAFF
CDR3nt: TGTGCCTGGAGTGTAACACTGAACACTGAAGCTTTCTTT

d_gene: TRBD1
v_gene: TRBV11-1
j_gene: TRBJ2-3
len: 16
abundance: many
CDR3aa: CASSTPRDRNTDTQYF
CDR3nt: TGTGCCAGCAGCACACCCCGGGACAGGAACACAGATACGCAGTATTTT

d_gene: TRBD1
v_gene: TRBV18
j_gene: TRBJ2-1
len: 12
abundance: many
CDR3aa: CASGQGAVEQFF
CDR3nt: TGTGCCAGCGGACAGGGGGCGGTTGAGCAGTTCTTC

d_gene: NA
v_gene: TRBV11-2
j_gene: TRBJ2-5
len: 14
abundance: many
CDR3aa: CASSVATVQETQYF
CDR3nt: TGTGCCAGCAGCGTTGCTACGGTCCAAGAGACCCAGTACTTC

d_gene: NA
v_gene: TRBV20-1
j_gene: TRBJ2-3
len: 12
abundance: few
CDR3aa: CSAGPDRDTQYF
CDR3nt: TGCAGTGCTGGGCCCGACAGGGATACGCAGTATTTT

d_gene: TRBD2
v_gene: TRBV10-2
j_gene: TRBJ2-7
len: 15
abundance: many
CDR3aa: CASSELEREIGEQYF
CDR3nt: TGCGCCAGCAGTGAGTTGGAGCGGGAGATCGGCGAGCAGTACTTC

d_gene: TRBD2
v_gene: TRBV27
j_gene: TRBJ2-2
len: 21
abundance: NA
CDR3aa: CASSTKIITGTSTSNTGELFF
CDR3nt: TGTGCCAGCAGTACGAAAATAATCACCGGGACTAGCACCTCGAACACCGGGGAGCTGTTTTTT

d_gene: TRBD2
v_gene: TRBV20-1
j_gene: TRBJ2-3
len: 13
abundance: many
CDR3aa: CSVRTSARDTQYF
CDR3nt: TGCAGTGTTCGGACTAGCGCCCGAGATACGCAGTATTTT

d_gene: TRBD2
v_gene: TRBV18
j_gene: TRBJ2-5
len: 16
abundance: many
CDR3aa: CASSPTTSGSQETQYF
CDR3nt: TGTGCCAGCTCACCCACGACTAGCGGGAGCCAAGAGACCCAGTACTTC

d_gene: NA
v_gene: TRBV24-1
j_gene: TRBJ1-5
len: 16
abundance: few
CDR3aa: CATSDSDRPSNQPQHF
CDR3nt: TGTGCCACCAGTGACTCGGACAGACCAAGCAATCAGCCCCAGCATTTT

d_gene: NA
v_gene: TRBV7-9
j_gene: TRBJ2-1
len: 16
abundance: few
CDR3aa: CASSLERRGTRNEQFF
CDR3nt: TGTGCCAGCAGCTTAGAAAGACGAGGGACACGCAATGAGCAGTTCTTC

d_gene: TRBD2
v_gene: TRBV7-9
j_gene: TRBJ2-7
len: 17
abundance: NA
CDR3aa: CASSLAGSGRAAYEQYF
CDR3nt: TGTGCCAGCAGCTTAGCTGGAAGCGGGAGGGCGGCCTACGAGCAGTACTTC

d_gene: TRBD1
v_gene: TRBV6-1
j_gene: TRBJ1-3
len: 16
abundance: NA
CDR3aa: CASSSLRDRHGNTIYF
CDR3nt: TGTGCCAGCAGTTCGCTCCGGGACAGGCATGGAAACACCATATATTTT

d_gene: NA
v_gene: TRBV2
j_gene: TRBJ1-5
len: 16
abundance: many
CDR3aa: CASRIGGQIGNQPQHF
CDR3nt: TGTGCCAGCAGAATCGGAGGCCAGATCGGAAATCAGCCCCAGCATTTT

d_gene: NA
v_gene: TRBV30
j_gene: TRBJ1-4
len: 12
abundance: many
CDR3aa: CAWSVPPQKLFF
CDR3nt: TGTGCCTGGAGTGTACCCCCACAAAAACTGTTTTTT

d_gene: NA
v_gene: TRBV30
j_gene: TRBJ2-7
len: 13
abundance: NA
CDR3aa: CAWSVRGPYEQYF
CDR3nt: TGTGCCTGGAGTGTACGCGGTCCCTACGAGCAGTACTTC

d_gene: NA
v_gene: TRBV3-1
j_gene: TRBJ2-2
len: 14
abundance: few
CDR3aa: CASSSRDFTGELFF
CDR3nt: TGTGCCAGCAGCAGCCGGGACTTCACCGGGGAGCTGTTTTTT

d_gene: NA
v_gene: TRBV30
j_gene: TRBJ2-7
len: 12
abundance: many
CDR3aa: CAGARANYEQYF
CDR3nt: TGTGCCGGGGCGAGGGCGAACTACGAGCAGTACTTC

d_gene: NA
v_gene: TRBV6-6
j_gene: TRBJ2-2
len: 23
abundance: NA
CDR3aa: CTSSYGDDPGQPMGIWGTGELFF
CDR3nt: TGTACCAGCAGTTACGGAGACGACCCGGGACAACCCATGGGTATCTGGGGAACCGGGGAGCTGTTTTTT

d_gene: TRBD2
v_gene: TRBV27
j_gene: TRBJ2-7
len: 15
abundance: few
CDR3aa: CASSPQTSGKYEQYF
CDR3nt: TGTGCCAGCAGTCCCCAGACTAGCGGGAAATACGAGCAGTACTTC

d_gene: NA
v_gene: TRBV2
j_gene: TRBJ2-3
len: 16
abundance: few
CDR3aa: CASSEALRWETDTQYF
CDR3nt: TGTGCCAGCAGTGAAGCGCTTAGGTGGGAAACAGATACGCAGTATTTT

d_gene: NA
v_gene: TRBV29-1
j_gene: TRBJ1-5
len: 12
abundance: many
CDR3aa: CSVRNMNQPQHF
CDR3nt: TGCAGCGTTCGCAATATGAATCAGCCCCAGCATTTT

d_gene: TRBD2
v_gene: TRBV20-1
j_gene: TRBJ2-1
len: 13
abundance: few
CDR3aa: CSALTSGNNEQFF
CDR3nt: TGCAGTGCTCTGACTAGCGGGAACAATGAGCAGTTCTTC

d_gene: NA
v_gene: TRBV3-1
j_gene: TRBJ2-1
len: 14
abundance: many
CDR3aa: CASSLRVASGEQFF
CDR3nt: TGTGCCAGCAGCCTAAGGGTAGCTTCAGGAGAGCAGTTCTTC

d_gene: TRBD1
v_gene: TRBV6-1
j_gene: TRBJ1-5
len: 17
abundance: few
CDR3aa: CASSATGGDYSNQPQHF
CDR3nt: TGTGCCAGCAGTGCTACAGGGGGCGACTATAGCAATCAGCCCCAGCATTTT

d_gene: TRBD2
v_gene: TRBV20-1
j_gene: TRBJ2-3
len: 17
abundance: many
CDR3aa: CSAAPGTSASPGDTQYF
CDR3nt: TGCAGTGCAGCCCCCGGGACTAGCGCCTCTCCGGGAGATACGCAGTATTTT

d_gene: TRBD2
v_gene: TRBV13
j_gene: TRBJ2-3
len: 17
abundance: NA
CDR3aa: CASSFTSGRWGTDTQYF
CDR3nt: TGTGCCAGCAGCTTTACTAGCGGGAGATGGGGCACAGATACGCAGTATTTT

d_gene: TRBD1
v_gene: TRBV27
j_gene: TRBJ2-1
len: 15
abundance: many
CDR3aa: CASRHRDRGDNEQFF
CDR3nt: TGTGCCAGCAGACACCGGGACAGGGGTGACAATGAGCAGTTCTTC

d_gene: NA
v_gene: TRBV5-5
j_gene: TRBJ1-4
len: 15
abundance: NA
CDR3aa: CASSLFQGRSEKLFF
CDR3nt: TGTGCCAGCAGCTTGTTTCAGGGGCGGAGTGAAAAACTGTTTTTT

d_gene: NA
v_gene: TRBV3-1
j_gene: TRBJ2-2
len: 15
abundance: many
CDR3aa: CASSRRAGNTGELFF
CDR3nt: TGTGCCAGCAGCAGACGGGCAGGCAACACCGGGGAGCTGTTTTTT

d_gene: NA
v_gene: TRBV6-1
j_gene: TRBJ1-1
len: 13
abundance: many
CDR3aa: CASHLPKTSQAFF
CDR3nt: TGTGCCAGCCACTTACCTAAAACTTCCCAGGCTTTCTTT

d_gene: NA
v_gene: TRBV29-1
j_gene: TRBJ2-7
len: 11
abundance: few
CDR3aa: CSVRRAYEQYF
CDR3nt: TGCAGCGTTCGCAGGGCCTACGAGCAGTACTTC

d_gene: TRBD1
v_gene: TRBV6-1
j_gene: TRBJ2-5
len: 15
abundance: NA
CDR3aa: CASRGQGGSVGTQYF
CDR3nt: TGTGCCAGCAGGGGACAGGGAGGTAGCGTTGGGACCCAGTACTTC

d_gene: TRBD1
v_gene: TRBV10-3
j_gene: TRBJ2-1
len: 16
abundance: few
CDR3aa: CAISNRGDRVYNEQFF
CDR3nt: TGTGCCATCAGTAACAGGGGTGACAGGGTATACAATGAGCAGTTCTTC

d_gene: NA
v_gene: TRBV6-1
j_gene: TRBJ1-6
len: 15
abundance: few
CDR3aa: CASSDFQGPNSPLHF
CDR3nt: TGTGCCAGCAGTGACTTCCAAGGCCCTAATTCACCCCTCCACTTT

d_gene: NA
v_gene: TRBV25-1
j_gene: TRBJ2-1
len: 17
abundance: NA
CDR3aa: CASSEYILGGSYNEQFF
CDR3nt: TGTGCCAGCAGTGAATATATTCTCGGGGGCTCCTACAATGAGCAGTTCTTC